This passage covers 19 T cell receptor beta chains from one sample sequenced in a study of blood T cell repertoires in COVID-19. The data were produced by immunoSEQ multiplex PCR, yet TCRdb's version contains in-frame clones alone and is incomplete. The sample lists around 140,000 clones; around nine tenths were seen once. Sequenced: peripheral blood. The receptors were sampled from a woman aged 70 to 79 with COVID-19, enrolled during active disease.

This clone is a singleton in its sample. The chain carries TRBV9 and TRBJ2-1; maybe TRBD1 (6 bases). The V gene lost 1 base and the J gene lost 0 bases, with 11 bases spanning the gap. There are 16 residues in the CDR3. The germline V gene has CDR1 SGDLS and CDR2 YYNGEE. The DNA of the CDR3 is TGTGCCAGCAGCGTACGTGGGACAAGCTCCTACAATGAGCAGTTCTTC. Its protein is CASSVRGTSSYNEQFF.

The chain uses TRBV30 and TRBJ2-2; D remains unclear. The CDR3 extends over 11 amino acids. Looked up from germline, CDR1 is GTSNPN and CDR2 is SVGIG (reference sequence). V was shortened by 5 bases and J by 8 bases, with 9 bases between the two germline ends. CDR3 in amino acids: CAWDRAGELFF. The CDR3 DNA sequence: TGTGCCTGGGATAGAGCAGGGGAGCTGTTTTTT.

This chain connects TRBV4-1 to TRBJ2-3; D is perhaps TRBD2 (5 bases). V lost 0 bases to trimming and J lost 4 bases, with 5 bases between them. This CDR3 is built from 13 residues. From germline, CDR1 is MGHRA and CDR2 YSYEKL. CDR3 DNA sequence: TGCGCCAGCAGCCAAGACGGGGCAGATACGCAGTATTTT. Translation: CASSQDGADTQYF.

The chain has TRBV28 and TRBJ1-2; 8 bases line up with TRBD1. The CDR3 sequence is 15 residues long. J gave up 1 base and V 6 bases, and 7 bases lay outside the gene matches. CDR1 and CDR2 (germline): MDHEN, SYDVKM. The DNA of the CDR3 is TGTGCCAGCAGGGATGACAGGGGAATTAACTATGGCTACACCTTC. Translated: CASRDDRGINYGYTF.

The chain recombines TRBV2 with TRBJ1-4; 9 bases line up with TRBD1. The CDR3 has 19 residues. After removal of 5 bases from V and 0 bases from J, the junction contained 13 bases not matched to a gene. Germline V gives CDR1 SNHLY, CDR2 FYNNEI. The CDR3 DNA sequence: TGTGCCAGCAGTCCTCCGCTGGGGACAGGGCTGACAACTAATGAAAAACTGTTTTTT. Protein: CASSPPLGTGLTTNEKLFF. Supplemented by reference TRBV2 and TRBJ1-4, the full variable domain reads EPEVTQTPSHQVTQMGQEVILRCVPISNHLYFYWYRQILGQKVEFLVSFYNNEISEKSEIFDDQFSVERPDGSNFTLKIRSTKLEDSAMYFCASSPPLGTGLTTNEKLFFGSGTQLSVL.

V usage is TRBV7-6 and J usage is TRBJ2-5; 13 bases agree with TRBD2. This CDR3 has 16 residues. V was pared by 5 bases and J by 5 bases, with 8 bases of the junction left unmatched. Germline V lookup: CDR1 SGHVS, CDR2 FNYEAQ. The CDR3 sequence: CASSPPLAGGLETQYF. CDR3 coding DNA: TGTGCCAGCAGCCCGCCACTAGCGGGGGGGCTTGAGACCCAGTACTTC.

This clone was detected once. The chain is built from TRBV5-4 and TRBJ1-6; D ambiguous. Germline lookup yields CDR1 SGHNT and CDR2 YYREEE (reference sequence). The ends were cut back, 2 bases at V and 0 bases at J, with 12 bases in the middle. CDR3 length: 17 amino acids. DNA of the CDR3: TGTGCCAGCAGCTTCCTTGGTGGGAGCTCCTATAATTCACCCCTCCACTTT. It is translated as CASSFLGGSSYNSPLHF.

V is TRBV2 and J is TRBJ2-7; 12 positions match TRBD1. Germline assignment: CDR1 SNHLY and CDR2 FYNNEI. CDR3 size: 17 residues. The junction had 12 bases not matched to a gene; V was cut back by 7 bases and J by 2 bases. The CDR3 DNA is TGTGCCAGCAACCCCCTTCTTGGGGACAGGGGGCCCTACGAGCAGTACTTC. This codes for CASNPLLGDRGPYEQYF.

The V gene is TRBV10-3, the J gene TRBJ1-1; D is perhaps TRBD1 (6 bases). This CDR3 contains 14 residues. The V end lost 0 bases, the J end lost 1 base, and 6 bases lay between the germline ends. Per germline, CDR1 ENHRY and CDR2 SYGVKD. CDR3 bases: TGTGCCATCAGTGAGTCACAGGGGAACACTGAAGCTTTCTTT. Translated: CAISESQGNTEAFF.

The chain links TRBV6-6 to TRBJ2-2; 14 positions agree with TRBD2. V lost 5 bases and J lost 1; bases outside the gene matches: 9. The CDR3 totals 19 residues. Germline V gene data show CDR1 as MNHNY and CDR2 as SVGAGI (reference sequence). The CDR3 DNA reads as TGTGCCAGCAGTCGGAGACCCGGGACTAGCGGGGGGAACACCGGGGAGCTGTTTTTT. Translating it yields CASSRRPGTSGGNTGELFF.

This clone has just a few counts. CDR3 sequence: CASSGEPNQPQHF. CDR3 bases: TGTGCCAGCAGCGGGGAACCTAATCAGCCCCAGCATTTT. This sequence joins TRBV6-4 and TRBJ1-5; D is undetermined. The germline gives CDR1 MRHNA, CDR2 SNTAGT. The V and J ends lost 6 bases and 4 bases respectively, with 10 bases between them. This CDR3 contains 13 residues.

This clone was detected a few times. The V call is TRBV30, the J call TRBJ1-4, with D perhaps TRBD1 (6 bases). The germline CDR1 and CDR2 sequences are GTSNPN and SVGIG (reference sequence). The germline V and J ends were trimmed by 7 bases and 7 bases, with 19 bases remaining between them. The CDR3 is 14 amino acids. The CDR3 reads CASGDRTVGEKLFF. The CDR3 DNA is TGTGCCTCAGGAGACAGGACTGTGGGTGAAAAACTGTTTTTT.

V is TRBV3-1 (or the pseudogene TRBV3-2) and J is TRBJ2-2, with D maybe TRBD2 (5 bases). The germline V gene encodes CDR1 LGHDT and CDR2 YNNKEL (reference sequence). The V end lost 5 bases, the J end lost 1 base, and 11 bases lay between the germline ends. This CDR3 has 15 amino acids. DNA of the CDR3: TGTGCCAGCAGCTGGAGAGGGCGGAACACCGGGGAGCTGTTTTTT. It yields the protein CASSWRGRNTGELFF.

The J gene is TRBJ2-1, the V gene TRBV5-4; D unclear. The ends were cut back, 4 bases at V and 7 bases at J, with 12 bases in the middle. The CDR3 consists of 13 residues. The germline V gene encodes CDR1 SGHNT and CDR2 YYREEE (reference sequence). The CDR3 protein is CASSTRSENEQFF. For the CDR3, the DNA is TGTGCCAGCAGCACGCGGAGCGAAAATGAGCAGTTCTTC.

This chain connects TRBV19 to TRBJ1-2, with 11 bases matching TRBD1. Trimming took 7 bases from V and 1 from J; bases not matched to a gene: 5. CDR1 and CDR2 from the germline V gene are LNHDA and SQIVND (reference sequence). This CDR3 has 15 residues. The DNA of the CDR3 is TGTGCCAGTATCCTGGGGACAGGGGGTAACTATGGCTACACCTTC. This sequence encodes CASILGTGGNYGYTF.

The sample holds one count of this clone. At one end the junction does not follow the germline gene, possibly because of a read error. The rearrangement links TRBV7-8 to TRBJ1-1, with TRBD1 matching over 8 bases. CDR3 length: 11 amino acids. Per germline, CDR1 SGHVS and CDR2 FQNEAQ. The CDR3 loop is CASSMGTGWNF. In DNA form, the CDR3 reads TGTGCCAGCAGCATGGGGACAGGCTGGAACTTT.

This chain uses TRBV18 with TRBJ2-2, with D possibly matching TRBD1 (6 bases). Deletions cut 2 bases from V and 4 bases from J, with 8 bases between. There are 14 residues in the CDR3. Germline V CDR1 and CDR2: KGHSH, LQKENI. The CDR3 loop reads CASSPDRTTGELFF. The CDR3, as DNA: TGTGCCAGCTCACCAGACAGGACCACCGGGGAGCTGTTTTTT.

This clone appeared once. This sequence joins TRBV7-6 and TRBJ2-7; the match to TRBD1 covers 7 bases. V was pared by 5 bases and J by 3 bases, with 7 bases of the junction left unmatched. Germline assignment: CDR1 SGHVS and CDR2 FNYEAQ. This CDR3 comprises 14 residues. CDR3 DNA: TGTGCCAGCAGCGGCCGGGACAGTAGCTACGAGCAGTACTTC. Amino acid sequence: CASSGRDSSYEQYF.

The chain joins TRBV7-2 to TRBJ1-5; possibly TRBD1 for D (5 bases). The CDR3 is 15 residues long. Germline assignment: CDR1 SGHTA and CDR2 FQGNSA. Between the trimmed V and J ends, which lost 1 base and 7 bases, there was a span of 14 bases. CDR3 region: CASSLGQGGTQPQHF. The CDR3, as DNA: TGTGCCAGCAGCTTAGGGCAGGGAGGGACCCAGCCCCAGCATTTT.